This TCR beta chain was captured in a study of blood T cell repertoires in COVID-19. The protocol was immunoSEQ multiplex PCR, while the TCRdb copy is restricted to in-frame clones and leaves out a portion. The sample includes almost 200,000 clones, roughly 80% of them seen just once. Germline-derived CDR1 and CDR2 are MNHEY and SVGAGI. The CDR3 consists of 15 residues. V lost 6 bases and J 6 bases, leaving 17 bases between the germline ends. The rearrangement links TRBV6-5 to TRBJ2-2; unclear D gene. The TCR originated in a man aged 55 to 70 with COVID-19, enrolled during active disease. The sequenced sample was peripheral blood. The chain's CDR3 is CASRKVDSRAGELFF. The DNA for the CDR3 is TGTGCCAGCAGAAAAGTAGACTCCCGTGCCGGGGAGCTGTTTTTT.